A single TCR beta chain is shown here with its context. The sample belongs to a study of blood T cell repertoires in COVID-19. The CDR3 sequence is 16 residues long. Assay used: immunoSEQ multiplex PCR; TCRdb lists only in-frame clones, some missing. The repertoire holds tens of thousands of clones, 91% seen once, with about 2% in the top ten. The specimen sequenced was peripheral blood. The receptor was isolated from a woman aged 45-60 years in a cohort sampled during active COVID-19. V gene TRBV12-2 combines with J gene TRBJ1-4. TRBV12-2 is a documented pseudogene. The CDR3 loop reads CASRLPRGGIGEKLFF. The CDR3 DNA sequence: TGTGCAAGTCGCTTACCAAGGGGAGGGATAGGTGAAAAACTGTTTTTT.